This TCR beta chain was sequenced during a study of T cells in Graves' hyperthyroidism and ophthalmopathy. At the level of the study: Peripheral blood samples were taken at initial diagnosis, prior to any treatment.

RNA transcripts yielded amplified TCR beta CDR3 regions. First-round RT-PCR of the TCR CDR3 relied on the HTBI primer set. TCRdb itself ran the multiplex PCR reads through MiXCR, one entry per CDR3 protein. The sample gives a few hundred thousand distinct CDR3 sequences, about an eighth of which show up once; 30% to 35% is in the top ten. V was pared by 5 bases and J by 3 bases, with 14 bases between. In germline, CDR1 is SGHRS, CDR2 YFSETQ. The CDR3 contains 14 residues. This clonotype was counted many times. The sample comprised blood. This chain links TRBV5-1 with TRBJ1-2, with D maybe TRBD1 (6 bases). The clonotype was recovered from a woman aged 40-49 years with Graves' ophthalmopathy. This CDR3 is CASSNGGGDYGYTF. CDR3 nucleotides: TGCGCCAGCAGTAATGGAGGGGGGGACTATGGCTACACCTTC.